This T cell receptor beta chain comes out of a study of blood T cell repertoires in COVID-19. Background on the study: The United States, Italy and Spain supplied acute and convalescent COVID-19 samples. PBMCs, B-cell-depleted T cells, or T cells were the source of the cDNA or gDNA that made up the material.

The CDR3 has 11 amino acids. Trimming took off 6 bases at V and 3 bases at J, with 6 bases between the two ends. CDR1 is SNHLY, CDR2 FYNNEI, per germline. Recruited during active infection, patients (from Seattle) were subsequently followed longitudinally. Per the original data handling: How many nucleated cells were present was estimated from reference gene primer amplification. TCRdb keeps only in-frame clones here, not all; method: immunoSEQ multiplex PCR. From that table come the V and J calls and clone size; the DNA was used to work out D and trimming. The sample records roughly 300,000 clones, more than 85% being singletons.

The receptor's source is a woman aged 30 to 39 with COVID-19, enrolled during active disease. The sample taken for sequencing was peripheral blood. V is TRBV2 and J is TRBJ2-7; weak D call: TRBD2 (5 bases). The CDR3 DNA sequence: TGTGCCAGCAGACTAGGCTACGAGCAGTACTTC. This encodes CASRLGYEQYF.